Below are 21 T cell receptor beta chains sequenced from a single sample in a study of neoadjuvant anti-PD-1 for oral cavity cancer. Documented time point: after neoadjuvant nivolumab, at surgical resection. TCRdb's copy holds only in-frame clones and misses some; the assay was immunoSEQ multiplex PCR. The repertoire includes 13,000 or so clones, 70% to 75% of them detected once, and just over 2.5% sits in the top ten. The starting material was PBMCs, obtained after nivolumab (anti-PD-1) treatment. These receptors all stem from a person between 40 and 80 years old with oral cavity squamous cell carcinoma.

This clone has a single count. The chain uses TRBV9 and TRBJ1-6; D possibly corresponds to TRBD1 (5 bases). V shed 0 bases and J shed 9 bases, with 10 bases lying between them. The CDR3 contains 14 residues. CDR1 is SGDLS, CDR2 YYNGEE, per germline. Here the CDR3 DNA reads TGTGCCAGCAGCGTAGGAGGGGAGGGTTCACCCCTCCACTTT. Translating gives CASSVGGEGSPLHF.

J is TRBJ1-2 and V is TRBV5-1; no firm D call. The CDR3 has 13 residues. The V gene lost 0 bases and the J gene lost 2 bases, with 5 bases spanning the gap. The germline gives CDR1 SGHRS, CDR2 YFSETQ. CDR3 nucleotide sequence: TGCGCCAGCAGCTTGGACGGGAACTATGGCTACACCTTC. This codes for CASSLDGNYGYTF.

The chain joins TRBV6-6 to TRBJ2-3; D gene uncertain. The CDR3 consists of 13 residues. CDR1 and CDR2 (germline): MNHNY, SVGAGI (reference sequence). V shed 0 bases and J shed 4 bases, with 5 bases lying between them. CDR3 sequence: CASSYSSADTQYF. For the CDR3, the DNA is TGTGCCAGCAGTTACTCGTCCGCAGATACGCAGTATTTT.

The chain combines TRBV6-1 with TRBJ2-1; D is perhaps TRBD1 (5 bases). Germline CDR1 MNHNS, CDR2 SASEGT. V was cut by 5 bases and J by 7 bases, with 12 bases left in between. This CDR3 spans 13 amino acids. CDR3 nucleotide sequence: TGTGCCAGCAGTCCTACAGGTGATAATGAGCAGTTCTTC. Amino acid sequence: CASSPTGDNEQFF.

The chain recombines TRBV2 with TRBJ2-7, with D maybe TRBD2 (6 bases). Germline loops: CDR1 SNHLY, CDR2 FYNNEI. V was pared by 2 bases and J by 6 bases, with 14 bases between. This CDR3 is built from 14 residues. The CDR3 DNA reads TGTGCCAGCAGTGAAACGCCTGGCGGGGCCGAGCAGTACTTC. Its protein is CASSETPGGAEQYF.

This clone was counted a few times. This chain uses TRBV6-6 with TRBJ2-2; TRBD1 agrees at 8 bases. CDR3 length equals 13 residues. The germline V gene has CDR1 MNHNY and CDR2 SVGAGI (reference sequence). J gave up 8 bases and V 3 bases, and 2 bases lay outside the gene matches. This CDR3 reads CASSYTGGGELFF. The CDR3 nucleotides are TGTGCCAGCAGTTATACAGGGGGAGGGGAGCTGTTTTTT.

In DNA form, the CDR3 reads TGTGCCAGCAGCTTATTCTCTAGCGGGAACACCGGGGAGCTGTTTTTT. This gives the protein CASSLFSSGNTGELFF. This chain joins TRBV7-3 and TRBJ2-2; 7 positions match TRBD2. Trimming took 2 bases from V and 1 from J; bases not matched to a gene: 4. Per germline, CDR1 SGHTA and CDR2 FQGTGA. The CDR3 extends over 16 amino acids.

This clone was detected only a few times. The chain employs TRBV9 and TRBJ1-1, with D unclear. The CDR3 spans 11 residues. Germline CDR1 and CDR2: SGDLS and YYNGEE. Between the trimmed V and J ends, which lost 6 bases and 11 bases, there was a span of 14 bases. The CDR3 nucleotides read TGTGCCAGCAAGGGAAGGACGAGCGCTTTCTTT. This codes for CASKGRTSAFF.

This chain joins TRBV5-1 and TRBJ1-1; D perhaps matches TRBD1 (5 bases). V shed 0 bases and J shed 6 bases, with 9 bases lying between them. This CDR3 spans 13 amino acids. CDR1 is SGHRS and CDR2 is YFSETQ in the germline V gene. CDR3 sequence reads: CASSLGQLPEAFF. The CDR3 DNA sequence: TGCGCCAGCAGCTTGGGACAGCTACCTGAAGCTTTCTTT.

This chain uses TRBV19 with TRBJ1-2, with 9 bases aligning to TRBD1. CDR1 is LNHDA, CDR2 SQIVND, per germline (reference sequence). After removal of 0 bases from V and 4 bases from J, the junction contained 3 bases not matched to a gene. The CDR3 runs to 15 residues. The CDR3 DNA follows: TGTGCCAGTAGTATAGATCTGGACAGGGGCTATGGCTACACCTTC. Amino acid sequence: CASSIDLDRGYGYTF.

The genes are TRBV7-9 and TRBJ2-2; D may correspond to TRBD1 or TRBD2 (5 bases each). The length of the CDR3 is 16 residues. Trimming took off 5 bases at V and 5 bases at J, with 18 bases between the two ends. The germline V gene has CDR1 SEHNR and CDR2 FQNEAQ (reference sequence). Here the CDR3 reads CASSPPGRSGTGELFF. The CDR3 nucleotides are TGTGCCAGCAGCCCGCCAGGGAGATCAGGTACCGGGGAGCTGTTTTTT. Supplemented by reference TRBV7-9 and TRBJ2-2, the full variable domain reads DTGVSQNPRHKITKRGQNVTFRCDPISEHNRLYWYRQTLGQGPEFLTYFQNEAQLEKSRLLSDRFSAERPKGSFSTLEIQRTEQGDSAMYLCASSPPGRSGTGELFFGEGSRLTVL.

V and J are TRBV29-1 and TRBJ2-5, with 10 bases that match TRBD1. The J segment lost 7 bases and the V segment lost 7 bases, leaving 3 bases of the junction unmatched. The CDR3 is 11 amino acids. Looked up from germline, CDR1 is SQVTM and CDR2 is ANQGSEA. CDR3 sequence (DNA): TGCAGCGGGACAGGGGGGGTGACCCAGTACTTC. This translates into CSGTGGVTQYF.

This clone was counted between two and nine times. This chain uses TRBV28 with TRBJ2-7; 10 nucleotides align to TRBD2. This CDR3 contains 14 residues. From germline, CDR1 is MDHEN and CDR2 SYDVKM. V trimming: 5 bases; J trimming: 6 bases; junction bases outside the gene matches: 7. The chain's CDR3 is CASSPLAGESEQYF. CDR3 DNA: TGTGCCAGCAGTCCCCTAGCGGGAGAATCCGAGCAGTACTTC.

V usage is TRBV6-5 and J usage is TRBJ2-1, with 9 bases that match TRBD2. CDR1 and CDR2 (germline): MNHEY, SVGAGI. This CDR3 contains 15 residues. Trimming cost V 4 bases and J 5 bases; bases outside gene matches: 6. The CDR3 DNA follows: TGTGCCAGCAGTTTTACTAGCGGGCAAAACAATGAGCAGTTCTTC. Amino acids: CASSFTSGQNNEQFF.

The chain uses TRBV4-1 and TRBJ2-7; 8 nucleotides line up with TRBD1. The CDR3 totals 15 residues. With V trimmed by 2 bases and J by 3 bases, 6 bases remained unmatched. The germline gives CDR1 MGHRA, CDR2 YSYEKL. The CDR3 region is CASSQPRTGNYEQYF. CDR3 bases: TGCGCCAGCAGCCAACCCCGGACAGGGAACTACGAGCAGTACTTC.

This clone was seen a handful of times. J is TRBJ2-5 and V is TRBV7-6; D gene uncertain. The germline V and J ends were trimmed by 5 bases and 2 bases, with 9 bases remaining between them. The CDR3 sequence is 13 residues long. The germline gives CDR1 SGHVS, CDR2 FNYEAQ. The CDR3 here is CASSLTFQETQYF. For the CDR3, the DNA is TGTGCCAGCAGCCTGACATTTCAAGAGACCCAGTACTTC.

CDR3 protein: CASKLGPNEQFF. For the CDR3, the DNA is TGTGCCAGCAAACTGGGACCTAATGAGCAGTTCTTC. The chain is built from TRBV7-9 and TRBJ2-1, with D possibly called TRBD1 or TRBD2 (5 bases each). The CDR3 has 12 residues. V lost 7 bases, J lost 7 bases, and 11 bases lay in between. Germline CDR1 reads SEHNR; CDR2 reads FQNEAQ (reference sequence).

CDR3 region: CASSSTLTADTQYF. CDR3 nucleotides: TGTGCCAGCAGCTCGACCCTCACGGCAGATACGCAGTATTTT. The rearrangement joins TRBV11-1 to TRBJ2-3; no clear D. CDR1 is SGHAT, CDR2 FQDESV, per germline (reference sequence). V was shortened by 4 bases and J by 4 bases, with 12 bases between the two germline ends. This CDR3 region has 14 residues.

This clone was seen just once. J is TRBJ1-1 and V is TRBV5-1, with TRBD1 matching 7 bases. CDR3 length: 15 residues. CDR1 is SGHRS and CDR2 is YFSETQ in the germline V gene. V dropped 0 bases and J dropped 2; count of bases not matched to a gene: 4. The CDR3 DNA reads TGCGCCAGCAGCTTGGCCGCAGGGGGTAACACTGAAGCTTTCTTT. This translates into CASSLAAGGNTEAFF.

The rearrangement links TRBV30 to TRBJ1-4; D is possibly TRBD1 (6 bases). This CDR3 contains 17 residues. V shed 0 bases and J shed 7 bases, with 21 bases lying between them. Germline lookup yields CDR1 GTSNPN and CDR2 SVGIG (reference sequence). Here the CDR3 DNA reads TGTGCCTGGAGTGTACTGGGGTGGACAGAGGGGGGTGAAAAACTGTTTTTT. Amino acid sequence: CAWSVLGWTEGGEKLFF.

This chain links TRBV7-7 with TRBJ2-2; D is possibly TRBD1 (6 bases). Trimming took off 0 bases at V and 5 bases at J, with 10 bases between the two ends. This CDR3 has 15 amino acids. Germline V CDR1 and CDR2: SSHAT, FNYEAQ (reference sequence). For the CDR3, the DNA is TGTGCCAGCAGCTTAGCCTTGGGGGCAACCGGGGAGCTGTTTTTT. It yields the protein CASSLALGATGELFF.